The clone carrying this T cell receptor beta chain was seen at least ten times. The CDR3 spans 16 residues. Trimming removed 8 bases from V and 5 bases from J, with 22 bases in between. Germline V lookup: CDR1 SGHRS, CDR2 YFSETQ. Construction of TCR beta libraries relied on iRepertoire HTBI primers and on Arm-PCR targeting CDR3 regions. Study processing details: Across all samples, about 62 TRBV segments and 15 or so TRBJ segments were identified. TCRdb called the multiplex PCR reads again in MiXCR, with one record for every CDR3 protein. In this record, the V and J calls reflect TCRdb's handling and not the investigators' own analysis. Among 250,000 to 300,000 distinct CDR3 sequences listed, roughly 18% were seen once. This specimen belongs to a study of regulatory T cells in long-lasting Graves disease. At the level of the study: The antithyroid drugs taken by newly diagnosed Graves' patients had been used for under 3 months.

Time point noted: newly diagnosed GD, antithyroid drugs for less than 3 months. The TCR library was made from RNA that had been extracted from PBMCs in TRIzol. These data were likewise used in another study, on T cells in Graves' hyperthyroidism and ophthalmopathy. According to that study: Graves' hyperthyroidism qualified as stable when ophthalmopathy did not progress within 18 months. Ophthalmopathy, which appeared later, was predicted by the model a median roughly 6.4 months before onset.

The input for sequencing was peripheral blood mononuclear cells (PBMCs), taken at new diagnosis, from a patient treated with antithyroid drugs. This TCR was sampled from a woman between 25 and 40 years old with Graves disease. The chain combines TRBV5-1 with TRBJ1-4, with a tentative D call TRBD1 (6 bases). The chain's CDR3 is CASGPGGPRRNEKLFF. CDR3 in DNA: TGCGCCAGTGGGCCCGGGGGCCCGAGGAGAAATGAAAAACTGTTTTTT.